This paragraph reports one TCR beta chain. Its antigen is currently unknown. TCRdb re-called the 5' RACE reads with MiXCR, one entry per CDR3 protein. The sample includes over 400,000 distinct CDR3 sequences, roughly 27% of them seen just once. This CDR3 is built from 16 residues. Looked up from germline, CDR1 is SGHRS and CDR2 is YFSETQ. V shed 4 bases and J 6 bases; nucleotides not matched to a gene: 12. This sample is part of a study of CD8 T cells in ankylosing spondylitis. General observations from the study: Disease-associated clones were reportedly significantly overrepresented in matched ankylosing spondylitis synovial fluid. Clones linked to disease, bearing a CD8+ phenotype, were relatively rare in peripheral blood. Characteristic of ankylosing spondylitis blood, it appeared, was a TCR beta motif comprising fewer than 10 highly homologous variants.

The chain carries TRBV5-1 and TRBJ2-3, with 9 bases matching TRBD2. What was sequenced was blood, either unsorted or a sorted T cell fraction (not recorded which). The receptor was isolated from a male donor with ankylosing spondylitis. Written as DNA, the CDR3 is TGCGCCAGCAGCACCGGGCGGGAGGGCCTCCAGGATACGCAGTATTTT. Its translation: CASSTGREGLQDTQYF.